The table lists the clone carrying this T cell receptor (beta chain) with many counts. This entry is derived from a study of T-cell reconstitution after alpha-beta-depleted transplantation in children. Researchers prepared the TCRbeta library using unique molecular identifiers, the study reports. TCRdb independently ran MiXCR on the PCR reads; one entry per CDR3 protein. The sample carries 600,000 to 700,000 distinct CDR3 sequences, approximately 17% recorded once. The specimen was PBMCs from the stem cell graft donor, collected from the stem cell graft. The sequence was obtained from a human donor who donated a stem cell graft to a child with acute myeloid leukemia.

The CDR3 DNA reads as TGTGCCAGCAGCCAATCGGGGGCTCTCTATGGCTACACCTTC. It codes for CASSQSGALYGYTF. The genes are TRBV7-2 and TRBJ1-2, with D possibly being TRBD1 (6 bases). Germline loops: CDR1 SGHTA, CDR2 FQGNSA. CDR3 length: 14 amino acids. V lost 5 bases, J lost 4 bases, and 14 bases lay in between.